This T cell receptor (beta chain) was obtained from a study of identical twins. Broader study findings: Within twin pairs, the out-of-frame alpha sequences they shared showed excess low generation probability. Twins' excess sharing was less marked for out-of-frame beta sequences. Conclusions were based on cross-sectional statistical analysis, without following the same donors.

This clonotype was seen ten or more times. The antigen is undetermined. Looked up from germline, CDR1 is ENHRY and CDR2 is SYGVKD. This CDR3 contains 12 residues. V dropped 5 bases and J dropped 3 bases, with 8 bases sitting between them. TCRdb independently ran MiXCR on the 5' RACE reads; one entry per CDR3 protein. Seen here are 200,000 to 300,000 distinct CDR3 sequences, approximately 7% observed once, and the top ten hold about 3.6%. These data were also filed under a second study, of yellow fever vaccine responses in identical twins. That publication notes: After vaccination, twins' T cell response reportedly seemed partly convergent, partly personalized.

Specimen: memory (CD45RO+) T cells sorted from blood. This rearrangement joins TRBV10-3 to TRBJ2-7; D could derive from TRBD1 or TRBD2 (5 bases each). The TCR comes from a woman under 30 in good health. In nucleotides, the CDR3 is TGTGCCATCAGTCGGGACCTCTACGAGCAGTACGTC. The encoded protein is CAISRDLYEQYV.